This T cell receptor (beta chain) derives from a study of blood T cell repertoires in COVID-19 (dated by TCRdb to 2018 to 2021). Regarding the research as a whole: Samples covering the acute and convalescent phases of COVID-19 were provided by collaborators in the United States, Italy and Spain. The prospective study material was composed of cDNA or gDNA derived from T cells, B-cell-depleted T cells, or PBMCs. Subjects who had been exposed to COVID-19, were actively infected with it, or had recovered from it provided the deeply sampled blood TCRbeta repertoires that made up the dataset. The repertoires were released in a freely available public database meant as a resource for research on the immune response to SARS-CoV-2. The samples were drawn from two sources: the first 160 participants of the ongoing ImmuneRACE study, and 1,200 or so subjects contributed by 6 global collaborators. The sample metadata nearly always contained a de-identified subject ID, COVID-19 status, age in years and sex. HLA class I and class II types, where available, came from metadata supplied by the sample provider rather than from assay-based typing. Overall study results and their limits: Clinical and demographic metadata were provided uncurated, with the amount varying by source and participant.

At one collaborating source in Seattle, patients were enrolled during active infection and were followed longitudinally through the course of disease. Each collaborating institution followed its own protocols to collect whole blood in K2EDTA tubes. For TCRbeta analysis, collaborator samples were shipped as frozen whole blood, as isolated PBMCs, or as DNA extracted from either sample type. According to the germline V gene (reference sequence), CDR1 reads SGHNT and CDR2 reads YYREEE. V sheds 0 bases and J sheds 1 base, leaving 6 bases between their ends. Taken from cysteine to phenylalanine, the CDR3 has 14 residues. Of the read, only the CDR3 DNA is kept; its 42 bases are in frame from base 1. Concerning this clone itself: The clone's antigen remains unknown. It has no much larger one-base neighbor in the sample; base qualities were not kept. This sample includes further DNA sequences coding for the same CDR3.

TCRbeta CDR3 regions were amplified from genomic DNA by means of the immunoSEQ Assay, a bias-controlled multiplex PCR. As for how the authors treated the data: The number of nucleated cells in each sample was estimated by amplification of reference gene primers within the assay. Sequence reads were collapsed and filtered to measure the absolute abundance of every unique TCRbeta CDR3 rearrangement. For each sample, productive Simpson clonality was calculated as the square root of Simpson's diversity index over productive rearrangements. In TCRdb, the immuneACCESS table is reduced to in-frame sequences with V and J assigned. These tables do not hold every clone; where another copy was compared, an unresolved V gene accounts for under half, and the others remain unexplained. From that table come the V and J calls and clone size; the DNA was used to work out D and trimming. The sample table holds 250,000 to 300,000 clones, of which approximately 90% were seen once. Of the sample, 2% to 2.5% falls within the top ten clones.

Recombination joined TRBV5-4 with TRBJ2-3; TRBD1 could be the D gene, as 6 bases match. The TCR sequence derives from a woman aged 25-40 years with COVID-19, enrolled during active disease. The specimen was peripheral blood. The CDR3: CASSLDRGTDTQYF. Read as DNA, the sequence is TGTGCCAGCAGCTTGGACAGGGGCACAGATACGCAGTATTTT.